These 13 T cell receptor beta chains were all obtained from the same sample, sequenced in a study of T cells in Graves' hyperthyroidism and ophthalmopathy. TCR beta CDR3 regions were amplified from RNA. The HTBI primer set served for first-round RT-PCR of the TCR CDR3. TCRdb re-analysed the multiplex PCR reads in MiXCR, keeping a single row per CDR3 protein. Of about 590,000 distinct CDR3 sequences in the sample, 14% were seen once. Sequences were obtained from blood. The receptors shown here come from a woman aged 18-29 years with Graves' ophthalmopathy.

The chain employs TRBV4-1 and TRBJ1-1; D is possibly TRBD1 (5 bases). CDR3 length: 16 residues. CDR1 and CDR2 from the germline V gene are MGHRA and YSYEKL. V lost 4 bases and J lost 3, with 18 bases in between. CDR3 bases: TGCGCCAGCAGCCCCCCCTTAAGGGGCAAAGACACTGAAGCTTTCTTT. Translating it yields CASSPPLRGKDTEAFF.

The chain combines TRBV5-6 with TRBJ2-3; 7 bases line up with TRBD2. This CDR3 spans 15 amino acids. CDR1 and CDR2 from the germline V gene are SGHDT and YYEEEE. The V and J ends lost 4 bases and 3 bases, in that order; junction bases with no gene match: 8. The CDR3 DNA follows: TGTGCCAGCAGCCCCGACGCGGGAGCGACAGATACGCAGTATTTT. The encoded protein is CASSPDAGATDTQYF.

This clonotype has at least ten counts. The chain is built from TRBV28 and TRBJ2-3; D is perhaps TRBD2 (7 bases). Germline CDR1 reads MDHEN; CDR2 reads SYDVKM. This CDR3 has 18 residues. V was cut by 1 base and J by 0 bases, with 17 bases left in between. The chain's CDR3 is CASSLSLGGAGSTDTQYF. CDR3 in DNA: TGTGCCAGCAGTTTATCTTTAGGGGGAGCGGGGAGCACAGATACGCAGTATTTT. The variable domain in full, with the rest retrieved from reference TRBV28 and TRBJ2-3, is DVKVTQSSRYLVKRTGEKVFLECVQDMDHENMFWYRQDPGLGLRLIYFSYDVKMKEKGDIPEGYSVSREKKERFSLILESASTNQTSMYLCASSLSLGGAGSTDTQYFGPGTRLTVL.

This clonotype came up a few times. V and J are TRBV4-3 and TRBJ2-7, with 10 bases aligning to TRBD1. This CDR3 is built from 16 residues. V was pared by 4 bases and J by 5 bases, with 11 bases of the junction left unmatched. CDR1 LGHNA and CDR2 YSLEER come from the germline V gene. The CDR3, as DNA: TGCGCCAGCAGCCCTTACTCGGACAGGGGGAAGAACGAGCAGTACTTC. The encoded protein is CASSPYSDRGKNEQYF.

Many counts were recorded for this clonotype. The chain joins TRBV11-3 to TRBJ2-7, with D possibly being TRBD1 (6 bases). Trimming removed 0 bases at V and 3 bases at J, with 15 bases between. Germline CDR1 reads SGHNT; CDR2 reads YENEEA. This CDR3 has 16 amino acids. The CDR3 DNA sequence: TGTGCCAGCAGCTTAGACGGCGACAGGTCCTACTACGAGCAGTACTTC. Translating it yields CASSLDGDRSYYEQYF.

In its sample, this clonotype was seen many times. The chain carries TRBV27 and TRBJ1-1; D perhaps matches TRBD1 (5 bases). This CDR3 region has 19 residues. V dropped 8 bases and J dropped 1 base, with 29 bases sitting between them. Germline V gives CDR1 MNHEY, CDR2 SMNVEV (reference sequence). The CDR3 protein is CASYPNTFYRGGGNTEAFF. In nucleotides, the CDR3 is TGTGCCAGCTATCCCAATACCTTCTATAGGGGAGGAGGGAACACTGAAGCTTTCTTT.

This clonotype was recorded at least ten times. The chain combines TRBV24-1 with TRBJ2-2; 8 bases align to TRBD2. CDR1 is KGHDR, CDR2 SFDVKD, per germline. The CDR3 consists of 20 residues. Trimming cost V 5 bases and J 4 bases; bases outside gene matches: 20. The CDR3 reads CATSVSQGRSLAGFTGELFF. The CDR3 coding sequence is TGTGCCACCAGTGTGAGTCAGGGCAGGTCTCTAGCGGGCTTCACCGGGGAGCTGTTTTTT.

This clonotype was picked up many times. CDR3 sequence (DNA): TGTGCCAGCACCAGGACAGGGGGCGTCAACGAGCAGTACTTC. It is translated as CASTRTGGVNEQYF. V is TRBV28 and J is TRBJ2-7, with 11 nucleotides matching TRBD1. Trimming cost V 7 bases and J 5 bases; bases outside gene matches: 7. The CDR3 has 14 amino acids. Germline lookup yields CDR1 MDHEN and CDR2 SYDVKM.

This clonotype was observed at least ten times. The CDR3 spells CAPVLHRVTTEKLFF. CDR3 DNA sequence: TGTGCCCCGGTGTTGCACAGGGTCACAACTGAAAAACTGTTTTTT. The chain couples TRBV28 to TRBJ1-4; tentatively, D is TRBD1 (6 bases). The CDR3 contains 15 residues. The V and J ends lost 11 bases and 7 bases respectively, with 23 bases between them. Germline V CDR1 and CDR2: MDHEN, SYDVKM.

This clonotype was detected only a few times. This sequence joins TRBV9 and TRBJ1-3; D is uncertain. Germline V gene lookup returns CDR1 SGDLS and CDR2 YYNGEE. This CDR3 region has 16 residues. V was shortened by 4 bases and J by 3 bases, with 17 bases between the two germline ends. This CDR3 is CASSPFDRELGNTIYF. Here the CDR3 DNA reads TGTGCCAGCAGCCCATTTGACCGCGAACTTGGAAACACCATATATTTT.

This chain uses TRBV5-4 with TRBJ2-2; maybe TRBD2 (6 bases). Germline-derived CDR1 and CDR2 are SGHNT and YYREEE (reference sequence). This CDR3 comprises 15 residues. V dropped 1 base and J dropped 1 base, with 8 bases sitting between them. For the CDR3, the DNA is TGTGCCAGCAGCTTGCGGCGGGAGAACACCGGGGAGCTGTTTTTT. The encoded protein is CASSLRRENTGELFF.

The chain uses TRBV4-1 and TRBJ2-6, with 7 bases identical to TRBD1. The CDR3 sequence is 18 residues long. The germline CDR1 and CDR2 sequences are MGHRA and YSYEKL. The V gene end was trimmed by 2 bases and the J gene end by 0 bases; junction bases not matched to a gene: 7. CDR3 DNA: TGCGCCAGCAGCCAACTCCGACAGGGCTCCTCTGGGGCCAACGTCCTGACTTTC. Translated, it gives CASSQLRQGSSGANVLTF.

This clonotype has at least ten counts. The chain employs TRBV18 and TRBJ1-2; D remains ambiguous. Germline CDR1 and CDR2: KGHSH and LQKENI. With 0 bases removed from V and 8 bases from J, the gap between germline ends came to 10 bases. The CDR3 extends over 13 amino acids. The CDR3 nucleotides read TGTGCCAGCTCACCACCAGTCGCGGAAGGCTACACCTTC. This gives the protein CASSPPVAEGYTF.